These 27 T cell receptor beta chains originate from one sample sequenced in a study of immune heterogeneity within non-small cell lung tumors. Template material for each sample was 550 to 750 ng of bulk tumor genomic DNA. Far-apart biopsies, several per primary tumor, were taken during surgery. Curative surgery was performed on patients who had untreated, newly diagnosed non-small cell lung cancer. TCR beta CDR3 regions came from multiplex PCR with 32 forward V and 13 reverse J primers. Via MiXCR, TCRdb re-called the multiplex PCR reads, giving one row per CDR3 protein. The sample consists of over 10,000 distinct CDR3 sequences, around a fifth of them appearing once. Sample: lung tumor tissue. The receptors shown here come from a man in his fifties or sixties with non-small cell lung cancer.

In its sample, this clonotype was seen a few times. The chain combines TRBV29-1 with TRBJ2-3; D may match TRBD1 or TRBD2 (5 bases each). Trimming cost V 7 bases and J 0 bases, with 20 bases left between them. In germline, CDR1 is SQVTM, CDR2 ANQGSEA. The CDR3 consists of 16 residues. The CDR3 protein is CSATAREGSSTDTQYF. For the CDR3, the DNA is TGCAGCGCCACTGCTCGAGAGGGGTCTAGCACAGATACGCAGTATTTT.

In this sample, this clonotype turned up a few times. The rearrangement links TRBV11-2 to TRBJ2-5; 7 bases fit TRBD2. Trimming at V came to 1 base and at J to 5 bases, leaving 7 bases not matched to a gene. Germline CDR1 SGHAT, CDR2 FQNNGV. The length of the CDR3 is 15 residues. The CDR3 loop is CASSLVPAGSETQYF. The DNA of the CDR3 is TGTGCCAGCAGCTTAGTCCCAGCGGGAAGTGAGACCCAGTACTTC.

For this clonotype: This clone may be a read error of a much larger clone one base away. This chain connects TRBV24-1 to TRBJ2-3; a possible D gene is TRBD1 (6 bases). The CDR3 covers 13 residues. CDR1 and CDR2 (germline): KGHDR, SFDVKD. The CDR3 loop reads CSTSVSGEDTQYF. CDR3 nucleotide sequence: TGTTCCACCAGTGTCTCAGGGGAAGATACGCAGTATTTT.

The CDR3 region is CASSLKLQGAHTDTQYF. In DNA, the CDR3 is TGTGCCAGCAGCTTAAAACTACAGGGGGCACACACAGATACGCAGTATTTT. The chain links TRBV11-3 to TRBJ2-3; 9 bases agree with TRBD1. V lost 2 bases to trimming and J lost 2 bases; unmatched junction nucleotides: 8. The CDR3 is 17 residues long. Germline CDR1 and CDR2: SGHNT and YENEEA. Drawing the rest from reference TRBV11-3 and TRBJ2-3, the complete variable domain is EAGVVQSPRYKIIEKKQPVAFWCNPISGHNTLYWYLQNLGQGPELLIRYENEEAVDDSQLPKDRFSAERLKGVDSTLKIQPAELGDSAVYLCASSLKLQGAHTDTQYFGPGTRLTVL.

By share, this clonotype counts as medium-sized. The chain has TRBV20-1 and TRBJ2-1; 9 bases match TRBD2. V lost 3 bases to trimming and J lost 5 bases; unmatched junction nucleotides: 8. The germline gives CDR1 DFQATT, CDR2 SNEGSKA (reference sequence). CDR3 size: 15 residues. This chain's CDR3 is CSASGWASGDNEQFF. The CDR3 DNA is TGCAGTGCTAGTGGGTGGGCTAGCGGGGACAATGAGCAGTTCTTC.

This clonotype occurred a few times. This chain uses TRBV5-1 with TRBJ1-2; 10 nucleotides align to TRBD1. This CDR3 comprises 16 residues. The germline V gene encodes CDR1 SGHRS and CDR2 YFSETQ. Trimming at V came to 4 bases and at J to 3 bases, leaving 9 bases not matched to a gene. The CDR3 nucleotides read TGCGCCAGCAGCATGCTGGGACAGGGGCTTGACTATGGCTACACCTTC. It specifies CASSMLGQGLDYGYTF.

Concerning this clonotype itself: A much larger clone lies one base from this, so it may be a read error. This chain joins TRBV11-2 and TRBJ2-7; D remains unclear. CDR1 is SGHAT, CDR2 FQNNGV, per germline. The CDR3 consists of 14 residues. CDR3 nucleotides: TGTGCCAGCAACTTAGCCCGGAGCTCCTACGAGCAGTACTTC. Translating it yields CASNLARSSYEQYF.

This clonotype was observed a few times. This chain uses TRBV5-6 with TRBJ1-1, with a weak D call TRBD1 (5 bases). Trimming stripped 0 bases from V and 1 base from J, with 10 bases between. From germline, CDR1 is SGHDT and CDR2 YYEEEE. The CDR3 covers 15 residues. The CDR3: CASSLARGTNTEAFF. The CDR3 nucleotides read TGTGCCAGCAGCTTGGCCCGAGGGACGAACACTGAAGCTTTCTTT. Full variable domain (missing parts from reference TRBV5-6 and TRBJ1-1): DAGVTQSPTHLIKTRGQQVTLRCSPKSGHDTVSWYQQALGQGPQFIFQYYEEEERQRGNFPDRFSGHQFPNYSSELNVNALLLGDSALYLCASSLARGTNTEAFFGQGTRLTVV.

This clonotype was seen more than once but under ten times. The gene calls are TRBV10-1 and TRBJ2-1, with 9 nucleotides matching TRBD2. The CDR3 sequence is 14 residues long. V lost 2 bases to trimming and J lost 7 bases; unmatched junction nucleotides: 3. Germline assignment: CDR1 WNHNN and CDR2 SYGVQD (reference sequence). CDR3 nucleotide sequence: TGCGCCAGCAGTGAGGGCGGGAGGGCTAATGAGCAGTTCTTC. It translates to CASSEGGRANEQFF.

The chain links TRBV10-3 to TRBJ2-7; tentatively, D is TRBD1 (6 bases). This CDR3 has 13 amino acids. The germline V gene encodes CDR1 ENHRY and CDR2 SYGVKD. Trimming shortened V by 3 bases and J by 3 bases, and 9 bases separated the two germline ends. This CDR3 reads CAISEQGYYEQYF. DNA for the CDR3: TGTGCCATCAGTGAACAGGGATACTACGAGCAGTACTTC.

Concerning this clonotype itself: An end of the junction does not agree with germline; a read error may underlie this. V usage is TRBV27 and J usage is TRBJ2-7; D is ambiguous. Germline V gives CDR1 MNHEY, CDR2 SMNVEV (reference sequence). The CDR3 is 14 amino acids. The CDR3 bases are TGTGCCAGCAGCTTAGACCGCGTCTCCCACGAGCAGTACTTC. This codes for CASSLDRVSHEQYF.

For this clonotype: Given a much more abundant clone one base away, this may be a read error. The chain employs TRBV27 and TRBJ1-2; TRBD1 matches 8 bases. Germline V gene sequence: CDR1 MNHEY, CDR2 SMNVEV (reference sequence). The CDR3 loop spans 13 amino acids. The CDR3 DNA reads TGTGCCAGCAGCCTCAGGGGGCTTTATGTCTACACCTTC. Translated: CASSLRGLYVYTF.

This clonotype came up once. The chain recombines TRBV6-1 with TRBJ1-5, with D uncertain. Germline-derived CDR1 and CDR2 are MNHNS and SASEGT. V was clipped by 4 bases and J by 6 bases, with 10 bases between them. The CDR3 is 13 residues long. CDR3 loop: CASSGTWVQPQHF. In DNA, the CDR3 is TGTGCCAGCAGTGGTACATGGGTTCAGCCCCAGCATTTT.

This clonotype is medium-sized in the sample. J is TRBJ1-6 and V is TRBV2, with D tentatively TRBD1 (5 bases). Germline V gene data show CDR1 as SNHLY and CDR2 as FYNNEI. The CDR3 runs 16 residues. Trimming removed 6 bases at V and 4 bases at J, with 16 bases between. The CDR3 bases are TGTGCCAGCAGCGAGCGGGGGGGTCAATATAATTCACCCCTCCACTTT. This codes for CASSERGGQYNSPLHF.

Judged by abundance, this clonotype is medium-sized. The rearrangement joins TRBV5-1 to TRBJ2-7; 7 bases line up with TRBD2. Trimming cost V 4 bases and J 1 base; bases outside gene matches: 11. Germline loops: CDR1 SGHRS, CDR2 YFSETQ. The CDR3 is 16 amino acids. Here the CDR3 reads CASSKATGTNSYEQYF. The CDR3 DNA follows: TGCGCCAGCAGCAAGGCAACCGGGACTAATTCCTACGAGCAGTACTTC.

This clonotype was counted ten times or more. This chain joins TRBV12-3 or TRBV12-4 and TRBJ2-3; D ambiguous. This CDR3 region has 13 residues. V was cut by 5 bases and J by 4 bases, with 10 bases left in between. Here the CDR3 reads CASSPLGADTQYF. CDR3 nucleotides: TGTGCCAGCAGTCCCCTGGGCGCAGATACGCAGTATTTT.

For the CDR3, the DNA is TGTGCCAGCACCAAACGACAGGGACGAAGCTCCTACAATGAGCAGTTCTTC. Its protein product is CASTKRQGRSSYNEQFF. V is TRBV28 and J is TRBJ2-1, with 7 bases aligning to TRBD1. The CDR3 is 17 amino acids. Trimming at V came to 7 bases and at J to 0 bases, leaving 12 bases not matched to a gene. Germline V gene sequence: CDR1 MDHEN, CDR2 SYDVKM.

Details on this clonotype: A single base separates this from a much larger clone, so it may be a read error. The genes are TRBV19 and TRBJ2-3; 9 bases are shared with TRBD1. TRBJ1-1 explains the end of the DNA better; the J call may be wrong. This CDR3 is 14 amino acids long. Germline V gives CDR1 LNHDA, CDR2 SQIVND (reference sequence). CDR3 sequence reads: CASSLYRGLTEAFF. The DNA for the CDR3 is TGTGCCAGTAGTCTTTACAGGGGGCTTACTGAAGCTTTCTTT.

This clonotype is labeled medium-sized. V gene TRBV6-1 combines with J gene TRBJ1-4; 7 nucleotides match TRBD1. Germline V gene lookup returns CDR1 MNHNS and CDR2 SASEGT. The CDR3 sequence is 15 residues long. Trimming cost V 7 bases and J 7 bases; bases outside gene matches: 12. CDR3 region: CASNWGQGDVEKLFF. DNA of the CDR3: TGTGCCAGCAATTGGGGGCAGGGGGATGTTGAAAAACTGTTTTTT.

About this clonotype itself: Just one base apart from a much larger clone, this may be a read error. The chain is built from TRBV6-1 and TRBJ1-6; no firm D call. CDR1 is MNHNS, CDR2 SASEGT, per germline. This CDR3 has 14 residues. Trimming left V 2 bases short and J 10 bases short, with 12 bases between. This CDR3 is CASSELGCGSPLHF. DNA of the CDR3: TGTGCCAGCAGTGAACTTGGGTGCGGATCACCCCTCCACTTT.

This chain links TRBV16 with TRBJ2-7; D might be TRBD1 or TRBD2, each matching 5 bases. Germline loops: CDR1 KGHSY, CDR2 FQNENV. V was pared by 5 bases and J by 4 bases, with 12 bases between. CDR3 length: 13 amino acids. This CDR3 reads CASSVGTAYEQYF. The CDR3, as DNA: TGTGCCAGCAGCGTCGGGACGGCTTACGAGCAGTACTTC.

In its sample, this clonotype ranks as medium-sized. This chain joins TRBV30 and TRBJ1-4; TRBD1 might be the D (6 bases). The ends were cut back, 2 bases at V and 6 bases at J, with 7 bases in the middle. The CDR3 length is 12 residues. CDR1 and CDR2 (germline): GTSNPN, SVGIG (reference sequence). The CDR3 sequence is CAWSRGDEKLFF. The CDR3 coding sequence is TGTGCCTGGAGTAGGGGGGATGAAAAACTGTTTTTT.

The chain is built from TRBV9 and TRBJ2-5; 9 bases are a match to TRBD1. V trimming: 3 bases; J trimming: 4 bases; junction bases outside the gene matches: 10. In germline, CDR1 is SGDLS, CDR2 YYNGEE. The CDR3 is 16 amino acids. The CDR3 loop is CASSDTGGASRETQYF. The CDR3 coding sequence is TGTGCCAGCAGCGACACAGGGGGCGCCTCTCGAGAGACCCAGTACTTC.

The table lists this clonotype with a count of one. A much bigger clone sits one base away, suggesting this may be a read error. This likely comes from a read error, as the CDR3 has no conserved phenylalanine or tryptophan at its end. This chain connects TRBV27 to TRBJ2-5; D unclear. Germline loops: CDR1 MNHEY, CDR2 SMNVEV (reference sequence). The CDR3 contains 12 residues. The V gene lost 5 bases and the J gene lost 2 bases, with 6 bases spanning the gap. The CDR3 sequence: CASSHSQETQYL. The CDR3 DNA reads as TGTGCCAGCAGTCACTCGCAAGAGACCCAGTACTTA.

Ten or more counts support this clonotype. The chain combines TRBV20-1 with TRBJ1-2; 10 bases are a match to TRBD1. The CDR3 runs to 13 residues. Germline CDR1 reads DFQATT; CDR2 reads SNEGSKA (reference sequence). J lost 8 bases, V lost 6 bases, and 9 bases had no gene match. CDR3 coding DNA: TGCAGTGCGAGACGGACAGGGGGACAGGGCTACACCTTC. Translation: CSARRTGGQGYTF.

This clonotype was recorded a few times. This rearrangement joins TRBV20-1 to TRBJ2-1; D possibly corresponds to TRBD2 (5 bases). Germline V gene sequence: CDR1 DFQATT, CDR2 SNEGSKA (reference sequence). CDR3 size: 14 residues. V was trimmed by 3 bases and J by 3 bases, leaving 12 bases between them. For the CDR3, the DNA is TGCAGTGCTAGGAACCAGCGGAGCTACAATGAGCAGTTCTTC. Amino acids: CSARNQRSYNEQFF.

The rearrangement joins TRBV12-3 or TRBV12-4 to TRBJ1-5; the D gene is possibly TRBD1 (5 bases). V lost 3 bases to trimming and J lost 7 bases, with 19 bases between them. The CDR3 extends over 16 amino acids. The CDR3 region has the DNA TGTGCCAGCAGTTTTGGGGGTTCGGGGGTCCACCAGCCCCAGCATTTT. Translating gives CASSFGGSGVHQPQHF.